The 12 T cell receptor beta chains below come from one sample, sequenced in a study of spatial heterogeneity in lung cancer. From the 5' RACE reads, TCRdb called clonotypes with MiXCR, one entry per CDR3 protein. The table has some 41,000 distinct CDR3 sequences, 6% to 7.5% seen once. As for time point: sample taken at primary tumor resection. Researchers sequenced whole RNA taken from tumor, nontumor lung or frozen PBMC without sorting. The sample was PBMCs, taken at surgery. Receptors were obtained from a female donor with early-stage non-small cell lung cancer.

This clonotype was recorded many times. The chain has TRBV6-2 or TRBV6-3 and TRBJ2-1; 7 positions agree with TRBD1. The CDR3 consists of 15 residues. The V and J ends lost 8 bases and 0 bases, in that order; junction bases with no gene match: 7. CDR1 is MNHEY, CDR2 SVGEGT, per germline. This chain's CDR3 is CASGEQGSSYNEQFF. The CDR3 DNA is TGTGCCAGCGGTGAACAGGGGAGCTCCTACAATGAGCAGTTCTTC.

Sample share makes this clonotype medium-sized (0.01 to 0.1%). This chain connects TRBV11-3 to TRBJ2-2; the match to TRBD1 covers 7 bases. Germline V gene sequence: CDR1 SGHNT, CDR2 YENEEA. Trimming took 3 bases from V and 4 from J; bases not matched to a gene: 2. The CDR3 length is 14 residues. The CDR3 is CASSLGQSTGELFF. The CDR3 DNA reads TGTGCCAGCAGCTTGGGACAGTCCACCGGGGAGCTGTTTTTT.

This clonotype was recorded at least ten times. The CDR3 nucleotides are TGTGCCAGCAGTTTTTCCCGGGGTGTTTATCAGCCCCAGCATTTT. It is translated as CASSFSRGVYQPQHF. The V call is TRBV6-1, the J call TRBJ1-5, with D uncertain. This CDR3 is 15 amino acids long. The ends were cut back, 5 bases at V and 5 bases at J, with 16 bases in the middle. Germline assignment: CDR1 MNHNS and CDR2 SASEGT.

This clonotype has at least ten counts. The gene calls are TRBV10-1 and TRBJ1-1; 8 nucleotides align to TRBD1. The germline CDR1 and CDR2 sequences are WNHNN and SYGVQD (reference sequence). V was clipped by 3 bases and J by 4 bases; unmatched bases: 7. CDR3 length: 15 residues. CDR3 region: CASSDRQGPGTEAFF. The CDR3 bases are TGCGCCAGCAGTGACCGACAGGGGCCGGGCACTGAAGCTTTCTTT.

This clonotype appeared many times. The chain combines TRBV7-2 with TRBJ2-5, with 10 nucleotides matching TRBD1. The CDR3 runs 14 residues. Germline values: CDR1 SGHTA, CDR2 FQGNSA. V lost 5 bases to trimming and J lost 5 bases; unmatched junction nucleotides: 5. Here the CDR3 reads CASSQSGQGETQYF. CDR3 nucleotide sequence: TGTGCCAGCAGCCAATCGGGACAGGGGGAGACCCAGTACTTC.

This clonotype was counted many times. This rearrangement joins TRBV28 to TRBJ1-2; 7 positions agree with TRBD1. V lost 4 bases, J lost 4 bases, and 9 bases stayed unmatched. This CDR3 comprises 15 residues. Germline CDR1 and CDR2: MDHEN and SYDVKM. The CDR3 here is CASSSTGVGAYGYTF. The CDR3 region has the DNA TGTGCCAGCAGTTCTACAGGGGTTGGGGCCTATGGCTACACCTTC.

This clonotype was counted at least ten times. The chain carries TRBV4-1 and TRBJ2-6, with D uncertain. Germline V lookup: CDR1 MGHRA, CDR2 YSYEKL. The CDR3 sequence is 16 residues long. Trimming took 0 bases from V and 1 from J, leaving 7 bases between them. The CDR3 nucleotides are TGCGCCAGCAGCCAAGAGAAGATTTCTGGGGCCAACGTCCTGACTTTC. Amino acids: CASSQEKISGANVLTF.

V and J are TRBV6-2 or TRBV6-3 and TRBJ1-2, with 7 bases aligning to TRBD1. The J segment lost 0 bases and the V segment lost 5 bases, leaving 9 bases of the junction unmatched. Germline CDR1 reads MNHEY; CDR2 reads SVGEGT. CDR3 length: 16 residues. CDR3 sequence: CASSRGTVTANYGYTF. CDR3 bases: TGTGCCAGCAGTCGGGGGACAGTCACTGCTAACTATGGCTACACCTTC.

This clonotype has a count of ten or more. This CDR3 reads CASSGGTGGLNQPQHF. CDR3 DNA: TGTGCCAGCAGCGGGGGGACAGGGGGCCTCAATCAGCCCCAGCATTTT. The rearrangement joins TRBV11-2 to TRBJ1-5; 12 nucleotides align to TRBD1. This CDR3 has 16 residues. The V segment lost 5 bases and the J segment 3 bases; nucleotides outside the gene matches: 5. Germline V gene lookup returns CDR1 SGHAT and CDR2 FQNNGV.

At least ten counts were recorded for this clonotype. The rearrangement links TRBV12-3 or TRBV12-4 to TRBJ1-2; TRBD1 is a possible D gene (5 bases). Between the trimmed V and J ends, which lost 7 bases and 5 bases, there was a span of 14 bases. The CDR3 extends over 13 amino acids. Here the CDR3 DNA reads TGTGCCAGCAAAAAGACAGAATTATATGGCTACACCTTC. Its translation is CASKKTELYGYTF.

This clonotype was recorded a few times. The chain joins TRBV20-1 to TRBJ1-5; possibly TRBD1 for D (6 bases). The CDR3 totals 18 residues. CDR1 is DFQATT and CDR2 is SNEGSKA in the germline V gene (reference sequence). Trimming pared 0 bases from V and 0 bases from J, leaving 18 bases between. CDR3 nucleotides: TGCAGTGCTAGAGATCAGGGCAGGGGACTTTATAGCAATCAGCCCCAGCATTTT. Translation: CSARDQGRGLYSNQPQHF.

This clonotype was seen more than once but under ten times. The V and J genes are TRBV27 and TRBJ1-5; D is perhaps TRBD1 (6 bases). This CDR3 has 15 amino acids. V lost 3 bases to trimming and J lost 4 bases, with 13 bases between them. Germline CDR1 MNHEY, CDR2 SMNVEV (reference sequence). The CDR3: CASSFTRGLNQPQHF. The CDR3 DNA sequence: TGTGCCAGCAGTTTTACCAGGGGATTGAATCAGCCCCAGCATTTT.